Shown below are 24 T cell receptor beta chains from a single sample sequenced in a study of cytomegalovirus exposure and HLA in healthy donors. The PCR contained 60 Vbeta and 13 Jbeta primers. The repertoire was sequenced with immunoSEQ multiplex PCR; TCRdb's copy has only in-frame clones and lacks some. The table includes approximately 120,000 clones, around 78% detected once. Sequencing was performed on PBMCs. The receptors here all came from a man younger than 30 in good health and CMV-seropositive.

Only a few counts were recorded for this clone. The V and J genes are TRBV6-5 and TRBJ1-5; unclear D gene. CDR1 MNHEY and CDR2 SVGAGI come from the germline V gene. Trimming took 5 bases from V and 4 from J, leaving 6 bases between them. The CDR3 is 12 residues long. The CDR3 spells CASSDGNQPQHF. CDR3 in DNA: TGTGCCAGCAGTGACGGGAATCAGCCCCAGCATTTT.

Concerning this clone itself: The junction departs from the called germline gene at one end, perhaps through a read error. J is TRBJ1-1 and V is TRBV4-1; D unclear. Germline assignment: CDR1 MGHRA and CDR2 YSYEKL. CDR3 length: 10 residues. The CDR3 DNA reads as TGCGCCAGCAGCCAAGGACAACAGCACTTT. Encoded protein: CASSQGQQHF.

The chain carries TRBV15 and TRBJ1-4; 9 bases are a match to TRBD1. CDR1 LNHNV and CDR2 YYDKDF come from the germline V gene (reference sequence). The CDR3 is 16 amino acids. J gave up 3 bases and V 2 bases, and 4 bases lay outside the gene matches. The CDR3 DNA reads as TGTGCCACCAGCAGACCACAGGGGGCGTCTAATGAAAAACTGTTTTTT. Protein sequence: CATSRPQGASNEKLFF.

This chain joins TRBV7-8 and TRBJ2-7; no clear D. The germline V gene has CDR1 SGHVS and CDR2 FQNEAQ. The CDR3 has 13 residues. Trimming removed 0 bases from V and 3 bases from J, with 6 bases in between. Here the CDR3 reads CASSLAPGYEQYF. CDR3 nucleotides: TGTGCCAGCAGCTTAGCCCCGGGCTACGAGCAGTACTTC.

The rearrangement joins TRBV2 to TRBJ1-3; D not resolved. Germline lookup yields CDR1 SNHLY and CDR2 FYNNEI. The CDR3 totals 11 residues. V was trimmed by 7 bases and J by 4 bases, leaving 5 bases between them. This CDR3 reads CASISGNTIYF. The DNA of the CDR3 is TGTGCCAGCATTAGCGGAAACACCATATATTTT.

The chain has TRBV10-2 and TRBJ2-7; TRBD1 agrees at 10 bases. The CDR3 is 15 amino acids. The germline CDR1 and CDR2 sequences are WSHSY and SAAADI. With 3 bases clipped from V and 2 bases from J, the junction kept 4 bases outside the gene matches. The CDR3 protein is CASSDPGQGAYEQYF. CDR3 nucleotides: TGCGCCAGCAGTGACCCCGGACAGGGGGCCTACGAGCAGTACTTC.

The J gene is TRBJ1-5, the V gene TRBV6-4, with TRBD1 matching over 7 bases. CDR3 length: 13 amino acids. The trim removed 2 bases at V and 9 bases at J, leaving 4 bases unmatched. Germline CDR1 is MRHNA and CDR2 is SNTAGT. CDR3 protein: CASSDTGDGPQHF. The CDR3 region has the DNA TGTGCCAGCAGTGACACAGGGGATGGGCCCCAGCATTTT.

The chain combines TRBV5-4 with TRBJ1-2; TRBD1 is a possible D gene (6 bases). Germline-derived CDR1 and CDR2 are SGHNT and YYREEE (reference sequence). Trimming removed 4 bases at V and 4 bases at J, with 20 bases between. CDR3 length equals 16 residues. For the CDR3, the DNA is TGTGCCAGCAGCCAGCCGGCAGGGGATTCTCTCTATGGCTACACCTTC. Its translation: CASSQPAGDSLYGYTF.

The chain has TRBV4-1 and TRBJ1-5; D remains ambiguous. The CDR3 totals 16 residues. Germline CDR1 and CDR2: MGHRA and YSYEKL. Trimming pared 1 base from V and 2 bases from J, leaving 12 bases between. CDR3 in amino acids: CASSQAPTDGNQPQHF. The CDR3 coding sequence is TGCGCCAGCAGCCAAGCACCTACAGATGGCAATCAGCCCCAGCATTTT.

The chain has TRBV7-9 and TRBJ1-3, with D perhaps matching TRBD1 (6 bases). This CDR3 region has 14 residues. Trimming took off 4 bases at V and 7 bases at J, with 14 bases between the two ends. Germline CDR1 SEHNR, CDR2 FQNEAQ (reference sequence). CDR3 sequence (DNA): TGTGCCAGCAGCTCCCCAGGGGTTGGTAACACCATATATTTT. Amino acid sequence: CASSSPGVGNTIYF.

This chain joins TRBV7-6 and TRBJ1-4; D may be TRBD1 (6 bases). The CDR3 sequence is 16 residues long. Trimming left V 0 bases short and J 5 bases short, with 13 bases between. Germline V gene lookup returns CDR1 SGHVS and CDR2 FNYEAQ. CDR3 in DNA: TGTGCCAGCAGCTTAGCGGGGGCAGGGCAGAATGAAAAACTGTTTTTT. This translates into CASSLAGAGQNEKLFF.

The V call is TRBV19, the J call TRBJ2-1; D unclear. Deletions cut 3 bases from V and 5 bases from J, with 5 bases between. This CDR3 is 12 amino acids long. The germline CDR1 and CDR2 sequences are LNHDA and SQIVND (reference sequence). The CDR3 coding sequence is TGTGCCAGTAGTATGCTAAACAATGAGCAGTTCTTC. This encodes CASSMLNNEQFF.

The rearrangement uses TRBV6-5 and TRBJ1-4; D is unclear. From germline, CDR1 is MNHEY and CDR2 SVGAGI. The V gene lost 6 bases and the J gene lost 6 bases, with 11 bases spanning the gap. The CDR3 contains 13 residues. CDR3 loop: CASSRDSDEKLFF. The CDR3 nucleotides are TGTGCCAGCAGCCGCGACTCGGATGAAAAACTGTTTTTT.

This chain joins TRBV9 and TRBJ2-5, with 8 bases identical to TRBD1. The CDR3 runs 15 residues. Germline values: CDR1 SGDLS, CDR2 YYNGEE. V was pared by 4 bases and J by 4 bases, with 9 bases of the junction left unmatched. In nucleotides, the CDR3 is TGTGCCAGCAGCCTTTCAGAGGGGACAGGAGAGACCCAGTACTTC. Encoded protein: CASSLSEGTGETQYF.

V usage is TRBV9 and J usage is TRBJ2-1, with D possibly being TRBD1 (6 bases). Per germline, CDR1 SGDLS and CDR2 YYNGEE. The ends were cut back, 4 bases at V and 3 bases at J, with 11 bases in the middle. The CDR3 loop spans 14 amino acids. In DNA, the CDR3 is TGTGCCAGCAGCCTAGGACAGAACTACAATGAGCAGTTCTTC. It codes for CASSLGQNYNEQFF.

The rearrangement joins TRBV18 to TRBJ1-3; D is possibly TRBD1 (6 bases). Germline V CDR1 and CDR2: KGHSH, LQKENI. The CDR3 loop spans 16 amino acids. Trimming stripped 0 bases from V and 0 bases from J, with 9 bases between. CDR3 in DNA: TGTGCCAGCTCACCACCTAGCAGGGGCTCTGGAAACACCATATATTTT. Its translation is CASSPPSRGSGNTIYF.

The gene calls are TRBV9 and TRBJ1-1, with D tentatively TRBD1 (5 bases). V lost 0 bases and J lost 1, with 7 bases in between. The CDR3 sequence is 14 residues long. Per germline, CDR1 SGDLS and CDR2 YYNGEE. The CDR3 DNA sequence: TGTGCCAGCAGCGTAGGGGGGGAGAACACTGAAGCTTTCTTT. Protein product: CASSVGGENTEAFF.

This clone was picked up one time. The rearrangement uses TRBV7-9 and TRBJ2-3, with 10 bases identical to TRBD2. The CDR3 spans 16 residues. The germline V gene has CDR1 SEHNR and CDR2 FQNEAQ (reference sequence). The ends lost 8 bases at V and 4 bases at J; junction bases unmatched: 12. The CDR3 loop is CASDSHSGRSADTQYF. The CDR3, as DNA: TGTGCCAGCGACTCCCATAGCGGGAGGAGCGCAGATACGCAGTATTTT.

The rearrangement uses TRBV2 and TRBJ2-5; 14 bases fit TRBD2. Germline assignment: CDR1 SNHLY and CDR2 FYNNEI. V gave up 6 bases and J gave up 4 bases; unmatched junction bases: 7. The CDR3 extends over 16 amino acids. CDR3 bases: TGTGCCAGCAGCCTGACTAGCGGGGGGGCAGGAGAGACCCAGTACTTC. Amino acid sequence: CASSLTSGGAGETQYF.

V is TRBV5-4 and J is TRBJ2-7; 8 bases match TRBD1. The ends lost 2 bases at V and 2 bases at J; junction bases unmatched: 3. CDR3 size: 14 residues. Germline assignment: CDR1 SGHNT and CDR2 YYREEE (reference sequence). In DNA, the CDR3 is TGTGCCAGCAGCTTCGGGACAGGACCCTACGAGCAGTACTTC. The encoded protein is CASSFGTGPYEQYF.

The gene calls are TRBV15 and TRBJ1-5; D possibly corresponds to TRBD1 (6 bases). The V gene lost 5 bases and the J gene lost 4 bases, with 9 bases spanning the gap. The germline V gene encodes CDR1 LNHNV and CDR2 YYDKDF (reference sequence). The CDR3 extends over 13 amino acids. CDR3 in DNA: TGTGCCACCAGCGTGGACAGAAATCAGCCCCAGCATTTT. It is translated as CATSVDRNQPQHF.

In nucleotides, the CDR3 is TGTGCCAGCAGTGATAACAGAGCTTTCTTT. Protein sequence: CASSDNRAFF. The chain is built from TRBV2 and TRBJ1-1, with D unresolved. CDR3 length equals 10 residues. V gave up 3 bases and J gave up 10 bases, with 6 bases separating them. Germline V gives CDR1 SNHLY, CDR2 FYNNEI.

Regarding this clone: A far larger clone is one base from this, pointing to a likely read error. Other DNA sequences in the sample encode the same CDR3. This sequence joins TRBV6-6 and TRBJ2-1; 8 bases are a match to TRBD2. V shed 0 bases and J 6 bases; nucleotides not matched to a gene: 4. CDR3 size: 15 residues. CDR1 is MNHNY and CDR2 is SVGAGI in the germline V gene (reference sequence). CDR3 in DNA: TGTGCCAGCAGTTACTCCGGGGGGGCGGGCAATGAGCAGTTCTTC. Residues: CASSYSGGAGNEQFF.

The count of this clone is one. CDR3 sequence reads: CASSQAYVLGTSNTGELFF. CDR3 sequence (DNA): TGTGCCAGCAGCCAAGCTTATGTCCTAGGGACTAGTAACACCGGGGAGCTGTTTTTT. The chain is built from TRBV4-2 and TRBJ2-2; 8 positions match TRBD2. This CDR3 contains 19 residues. Germline loops: CDR1 LGHNA, CDR2 YNFKEQ. V dropped 1 base and J dropped 2; count of bases not matched to a gene: 12.